This T cell receptor beta chain came from a study of identical twins. TCRdb itself ran the 5' RACE reads through MiXCR, one entry per CDR3 protein. The repertoire includes about 570,000 distinct CDR3 sequences, approximately 9.6% of them detected once, and 2.5% to 3.5% sits in the top ten. This clonotype has a count of ten or more. The V end lost 4 bases, the J end lost 10 bases, and 15 bases lay between the germline ends. The CDR3 has 12 residues. From germline, CDR1 is SQVTM and CDR2 ANQGSEA. The sample also formed part of further work on yellow fever vaccine responses in identical twins.

The material sequenced was PBMCs. This receptor was identified in a woman under 30 in good health. The chain is built from TRBV29-1 and TRBJ2-3; maybe TRBD2 (5 bases). The CDR3 here is CSVVVSGEPQYF. In nucleotides, the CDR3 is TGCAGCGTTGTAGTATCCGGGGAACCGCAGTATTTT.